A selection of T cell receptor beta chains follows, all from one sample in a study of blood T cell repertoires in COVID-19. The assay was immunoSEQ multiplex PCR, and TCRdb's table has in-frame clones only and misses some. Counted here are hundreds of thousands of clones, 80% to 90% occurring once; the ten biggest clones make up under 5%. The sample comprised PBMCs or T cells enriched from blood (not recorded which). The receptors were gathered from a man in his thirties or forties with acute COVID-19. Both conserved end residues are part of each CDR3. A D gene is named only where the DNA matches it firmly. Clone size is shown for a subset of rows, as once, few, many or a class of expanded clone.

J gene | D gene | clone size | V gene | CDR3 protein | CDR3 DNA
TRBJ1-1 | . | few | TRBV5-1 | CASSLAPEGNTEAFF | TGTGCCAGCAGCTTAGCCCCTGAGGGGAACACTGAAGCTTTCTTT
TRBJ1-1 | . | . | TRBV6-5 | CASSLKPAGTEAFF | TGTGCCAGCAGCCTTAAACCTGCAGGCACTGAAGCTTTCTTT
TRBJ1-1 | . | . | TRBV6-2/TRBV6-3 | CASSYSIWPLNTEAFF | TGTGCCAGCAGTTACTCGATTTGGCCCTTAAACACTGAAGCTTTCTTT
TRBJ1-4 | TRBD1 | once | TRBV6-5 | CASSHGQVAEKLFF | TGTGCCAGCAGCCACGGACAGGTGGCTGAAAAACTGTTTTTT
TRBJ2-5 | TRBD2 | few | TRBV4-2 | CASSQDLAGGRKTQYF | TGTGCCAGCAGCCAAGATTTAGCGGGGGGCAGAAAGACCCAGTACTTC
TRBJ1-1 | TRBD1 | . | TRBV7-2 | CASSRDRVRNTEAFF | TGTGCCAGCAGCCGGGACAGGGTCCGGAACACTGAAGCTTTCTTT
TRBJ2-1 | TRBD1 | . | TRBV6-2/TRBV6-3 | CASSRDRGNEQFF | TGTGCCAGCAGCCGGGACAGGGGGAATGAGCAGTTCTTC
TRBJ2-4 | . | . | TRBV6-5 | CASKGTRSPQNIQYF | TGTGCCAGCAAAGGCACAAGGAGCCCACAAAACATTCAGTACTTC
TRBJ1-2 | TRBD1 | few | TRBV24-1 | CATSEEGAGGYTF | TGTGCCACCAGTGAAGAGGGGGCTGGTGGCTACACCTTC
TRBJ2-5 | TRBD1 | . | TRBV6-5 | CASSPGGRGRETQYF | TGTGCCAGCAGTCCTGGGGGTAGGGGGCGGGAGACCCAGTACTTC
TRBJ2-1 | TRBD2 | . | TRBV24-1 | CATSPRLAGYNEQFF | TGTGCCACCAGCCCTCGACTAGCGGGGTACAATGAGCAGTTCTTC
TRBJ1-2 | . | . | TRBV7-2 | CASSSTVGYTF | TGTGCCAGCAGCTCGACAGTAGGCTACACCTTC
TRBJ1-4 | . | . | TRBV5-1 | CASSLVTQGAELFF | TGTGCCAGCAGCTTGGTCACACAGGGCGCTGAGCTGTTTTTT
TRBJ2-2 | TRBD1 | . | TRBV5-1 | CASSLGLGTANTGELFF | TGCGCCAGCAGCTTGGGCCTGGGGACAGCGAACACCGGGGAGCTGTTTTTT
TRBJ1-6 | . | . | TRBV4-1 | CASSQDLGGASYNSPLHF | TGCGCCAGCAGCCAAGATCTAGGGGGGGCCTCCTATAATTCACCCCTCCACTTT
TRBJ1-6 | . | . | TRBV5-1 | CASRPGGGAGSPLHF | TGTGCCAGCAGGCCCGGAGGGGGGGCAGGATCACCCCTCCACTTT
TRBJ2-5 | . | . | TRBV24-1 | CATSDWAGGKETQYF | TGTGCCACCAGTGATTGGGCAGGGGGGAAAGAGACCCAGTACTTC
TRBJ1-2 | . | . | TRBV29-1 | CSVGWGGLNYGYTF | TGCAGCGTCGGTTGGGGGGGGCTTAACTATGGCTACACCTTC
TRBJ2-1 | TRBD2 | . | TRBV5-1 | CASGSGTSVYNEQFF | TGTGCCAGCGGATCCGGGACTAGCGTTTACAATGAGCAGTTCTTC
TRBJ1-4 | . | . | TRBV5-1 | CASSPAELMATNEKLFF | TGTGCCAGCAGCCCGGCGGAGTTAATGGCAACTAATGAAAAACTGTTTTTT
TRBJ2-5 | TRBD1 | . | TRBV5-1 | CASSRRKDRGQETQYF | TGCGCCAGCAGCCGAAGGAAGGACAGGGGACAAGAGACCCAGTACTTC
TRBJ2-1 | TRBD2 | . | TRBV6-2/TRBV6-3 | CASSLGLAGSHRLF | TGTGCCAGCAGCCTGGGACTAGCGGGATCCCATCGACTCTTC
TRBJ2-5 | TRBD2 | . | TRBV27 | CASSFLSGVRETQYF | TGTGCCAGCAGTTTCTTAAGCGGGGTCCGGGAGACCCAGTACTTC
TRBJ1-1 | TRBD1 | . | TRBV14 | CASSQQQQGRTEAFF | TGTGCCAGCAGCCAACAACAACAGGGGAGGACTGAAGCTTTCTTT
TRBJ2-1 | TRBD1 | . | TRBV28 | CASRPNRGPGYNEQFF | TGTGCCAGCAGGCCCAACAGGGGGCCAGGGTACAATGAGCAGTTCTTC
TRBJ2-1 | TRBD2 | . | TRBV27 | CASSYSGGKVNEQFF | TGTGCCAGCAGTTATTCGGGAGGTAAGGTAAATGAGCAGTTCTTC
TRBJ1-1 | TRBD1 | . | TRBV2 | CASRDRFMNTEAFF | TGTGCCAGTAGGGACAGGTTCATGAACACTGAAGCTTTCTTT
TRBJ2-6 | . | many | TRBV15 | CATSRDTSGANVLTF | TGTGCCACCAGCAGAGACACTAGTGGGGCCAACGTCCTGACTTTC
TRBJ2-2 | TRBD2 | . | TRBV27 | CASQIGIAGSGELFF | TGTGCCAGCCAAATCGGGATAGCGGGGTCCGGGGAGCTGTTTTTT